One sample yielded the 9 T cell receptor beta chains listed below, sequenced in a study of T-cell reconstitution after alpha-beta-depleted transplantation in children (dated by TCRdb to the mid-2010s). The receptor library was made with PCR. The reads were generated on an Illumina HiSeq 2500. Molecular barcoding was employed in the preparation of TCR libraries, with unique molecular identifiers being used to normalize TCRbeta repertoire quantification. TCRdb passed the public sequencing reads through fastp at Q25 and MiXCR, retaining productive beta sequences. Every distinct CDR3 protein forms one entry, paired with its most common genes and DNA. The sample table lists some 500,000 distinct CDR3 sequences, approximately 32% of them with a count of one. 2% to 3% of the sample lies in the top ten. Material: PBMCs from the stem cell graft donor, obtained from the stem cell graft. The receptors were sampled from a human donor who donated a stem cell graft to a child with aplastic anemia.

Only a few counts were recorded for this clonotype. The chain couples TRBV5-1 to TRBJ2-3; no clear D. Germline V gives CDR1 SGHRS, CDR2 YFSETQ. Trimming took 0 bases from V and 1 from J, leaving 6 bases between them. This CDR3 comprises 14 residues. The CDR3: CASSLADRTDTQYF. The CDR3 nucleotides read TGCGCCAGCAGCTTGGCGGACCGCACAGATACGCAGTATTTT.

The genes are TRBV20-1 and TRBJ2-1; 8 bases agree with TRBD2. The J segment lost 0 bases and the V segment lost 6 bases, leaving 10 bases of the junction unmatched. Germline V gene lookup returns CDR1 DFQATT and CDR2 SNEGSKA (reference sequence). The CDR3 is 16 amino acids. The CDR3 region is CSAPGSGSLSYNEQFF. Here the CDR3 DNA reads TGCAGTGCCCCGGGAAGCGGGAGCCTCTCCTACAATGAGCAGTTCTTC.

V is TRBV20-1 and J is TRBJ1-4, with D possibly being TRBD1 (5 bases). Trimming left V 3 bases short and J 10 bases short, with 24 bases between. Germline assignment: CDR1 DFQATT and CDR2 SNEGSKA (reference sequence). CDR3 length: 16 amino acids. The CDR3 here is CSARQLGDRYVGKLFF. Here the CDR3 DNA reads TGCAGTGCTAGGCAGCTCGGGGACCGCTACGTGGGAAAACTGTTTTTT.

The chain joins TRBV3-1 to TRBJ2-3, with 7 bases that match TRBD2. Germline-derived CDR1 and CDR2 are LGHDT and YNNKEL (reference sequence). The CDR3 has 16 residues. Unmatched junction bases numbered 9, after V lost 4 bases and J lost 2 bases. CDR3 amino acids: CASSPLSGGATDTQYF. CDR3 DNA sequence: TGTGCCAGCAGCCCCTTATCGGGAGGAGCCACAGATACGCAGTATTTT.

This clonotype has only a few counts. The CDR3 reads CSVGQGSGYEQYF. The CDR3 nucleotides read TGCAGCGTGGGACAGGGGAGCGGGTACGAGCAGTACTTC. V usage is TRBV29-1 and J usage is TRBJ2-7; 10 bases fit TRBD1. This CDR3 has 13 amino acids. CDR1 and CDR2 (germline): SQVTM, ANQGSEA. With V trimmed by 6 bases and J by 4 bases, 6 bases remained unmatched.

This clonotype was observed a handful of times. CDR3 amino acids: CSARTGDGYTF. CDR3 DNA sequence: TGCAGCGCCCGGACAGGGGATGGCTACACCTTC. V and J are TRBV29-1 and TRBJ1-2; 9 positions match TRBD1. The ends lost 7 bases at V and 6 bases at J; junction bases unmatched: 3. CDR3 length equals 11 residues. Germline-derived CDR1 and CDR2 are SQVTM and ANQGSEA. The whole variable domain, filled in from reference TRBV29-1 and TRBJ1-2, reads SAVISQKPSRDICQRGTSLTIQCQVDSQVTMMFWYRQQPGQSLTLIATANQGSEATYESGFVIDKFPISRPNLTFSTLTVSNMSPEDSSIYLCSARTGDGYTFGSGTRLTVV.

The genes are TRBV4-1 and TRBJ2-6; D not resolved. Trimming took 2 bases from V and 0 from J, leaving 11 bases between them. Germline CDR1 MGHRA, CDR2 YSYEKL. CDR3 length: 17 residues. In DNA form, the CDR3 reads TGCGCCAGCAGCCAAATACATCGGAGCTCTGGGGCCAACGTCCTGACTTTC. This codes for CASSQIHRSSGANVLTF.

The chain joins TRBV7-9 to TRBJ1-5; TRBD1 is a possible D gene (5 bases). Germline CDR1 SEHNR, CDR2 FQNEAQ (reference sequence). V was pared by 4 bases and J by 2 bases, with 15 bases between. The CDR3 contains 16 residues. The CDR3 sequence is CASSSTGTRGNQPQHF. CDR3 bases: TGTGCCAGCAGCTCTACCGGGACCAGGGGCAATCAGCCCCAGCATTTT.

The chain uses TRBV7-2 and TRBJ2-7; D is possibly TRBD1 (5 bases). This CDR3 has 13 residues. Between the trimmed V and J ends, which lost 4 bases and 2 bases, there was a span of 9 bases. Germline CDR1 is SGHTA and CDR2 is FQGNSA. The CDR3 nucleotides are TGTGCCAGCAGCTCGACAGCTACCTACGAGCAGTACGTC. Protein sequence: CASSSTATYEQYV.